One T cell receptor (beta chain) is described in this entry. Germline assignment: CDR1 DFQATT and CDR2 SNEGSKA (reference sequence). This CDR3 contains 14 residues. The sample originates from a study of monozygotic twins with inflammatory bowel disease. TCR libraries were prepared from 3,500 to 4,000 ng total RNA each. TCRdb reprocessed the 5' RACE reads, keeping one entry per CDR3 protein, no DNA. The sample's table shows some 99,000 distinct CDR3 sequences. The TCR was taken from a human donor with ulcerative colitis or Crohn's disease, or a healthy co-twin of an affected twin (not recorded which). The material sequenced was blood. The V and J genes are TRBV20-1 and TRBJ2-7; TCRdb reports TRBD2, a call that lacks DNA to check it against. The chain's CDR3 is CSATLTSGTYEQYF.